The TCR beta chain described here comes from a study of blood T cell repertoires in COVID-19. Study-wide background: Researchers got acute and convalescent COVID-19 samples from the United States, Italy and Spain.

The germline V gene encodes CDR1 LNHDA and CDR2 SQIVND (reference sequence). Trimming left V 3 bases short and J 1 base short, with 6 bases between. The CDR3 is 14 residues long. Sequenced by immunoSEQ multiplex PCR; TCRdb stores in-frame clones only, minus some. The sample contains about 82,000 clones, roughly 78% of which appear only once. Sequences were obtained from peripheral blood. This chain uses TRBV19 with TRBJ2-2; perhaps TRBD1 as D (6 bases). This clonotype was obtained from a man in his fifties with active or convalescent COVID-19. CDR3 sequence: CASSMDRNTGELFF. The CDR3 nucleotides read TGTGCCAGTAGTATGGACAGGAACACCGGGGAGCTGTTTTTT.